One and the same sample provided the 20 T cell receptor beta chains below, sequenced in a study of blood T cell repertoires in COVID-19. Profiling relied on immunoSEQ multiplex PCR, and the TCRdb table lists in-frame clones only, not all of them. This table has about 150,000 clones, around 86% appearing once. The sample consisted of peripheral blood. The receptors shown here come from a woman in her fifties or sixties with active or convalescent COVID-19.

This clone has only a few counts. The V call is TRBV5-4, the J call TRBJ2-2; 9 bases fit TRBD1. Per the germline V gene, CDR1 is SGHNT and CDR2 is YYREEE (reference sequence). This CDR3 contains 18 residues. After removal of 4 bases from V and 4 bases from J, the junction contained 14 bases not matched to a gene. This CDR3 is CASSMDRGRVRSTGELFF. In nucleotides, the CDR3 is TGTGCCAGCAGCATGGACAGGGGACGCGTTCGGAGCACCGGGGAGCTGTTTTTT.

The chain has TRBV5-5 and TRBJ1-5, with D possibly being TRBD1 (5 bases). Looked up from germline, CDR1 is SGHKS and CDR2 is YYEKEE (reference sequence). V dropped 0 bases and J dropped 3 bases, with 10 bases sitting between them. This CDR3 is built from 15 residues. The CDR3 coding sequence is TGTGCCAGCAGCTTGGCCGGGGGACTCAATCAGCCCCAGCATTTT. Encoded protein: CASSLAGGLNQPQHF.

The V gene is TRBV18, the J gene TRBJ2-7; D perhaps matches TRBD1 (5 bases). Trimming shortened V by 2 bases and J by 6 bases, and 14 bases separated the two germline ends. Germline loops: CDR1 KGHSH, CDR2 LQKENI. This CDR3 has 14 amino acids. In DNA, the CDR3 is TGTGCCAGCTCACCAAGTGGCGGAACAGGCGAGCAGTACTTC. Its translation is CASSPSGGTGEQYF.

The chain carries TRBV5-6 and TRBJ1-1; 8 nucleotides match TRBD1. This CDR3 comprises 12 residues. Germline V CDR1 and CDR2: SGHDT, YYEEEE. Trimming took 1 base from V and 11 from J; bases not matched to a gene: 4. Here the CDR3 reads CASSLYQGAAFF. Written as DNA, the CDR3 is TGTGCCAGCAGCTTGTACCAGGGGGCGGCTTTCTTT.

The genes are TRBV7-3 and TRBJ1-1; D gene uncertain. The germline gives CDR1 SGHTA, CDR2 FQGTGA. V shed 2 bases and J shed 1 base, with 8 bases lying between them. The CDR3 runs to 14 residues. The CDR3 bases are TGTGCCAGCAGCTTACTCCCCTCGAACACTGAAGCTTTCTTT. Protein sequence: CASSLLPSNTEAFF.

This clone was counted between two and nine times. V usage is TRBV7-8 and J usage is TRBJ2-5; TRBD2 aligns across 7 bases. This CDR3 spans 16 amino acids. CDR1 and CDR2 (germline): SGHVS, FQNEAQ. The V segment lost 1 base and the J segment 1 base; nucleotides outside the gene matches: 6. The CDR3: CASSLVREEGQETQYF. CDR3 nucleotide sequence: TGTGCCAGCAGCTTAGTCCGGGAGGAAGGCCAAGAGACCCAGTACTTC.

The chain employs TRBV7-8 and TRBJ1-1; D is uncertain. V was trimmed by 5 bases and J by 0 bases, leaving 7 bases between them. There are 13 residues in the CDR3. The germline gives CDR1 SGHVS, CDR2 FQNEAQ. The CDR3 reads CASSPYLNTEAFF. Written as DNA, the CDR3 is TGTGCCAGCAGCCCTTACTTGAACACTGAAGCTTTCTTT. The full variable domain, completed using reference TRBV7-8 and TRBJ1-1, is GAGVSQSPRYKVAKRGQDVALRCDPISGHVSLFWYQQALGQGPEFLTYFQNEAQLDKSGLPSDRFFAERPEGSVSTLKIQRTQQEDSAVYLCASSPYLNTEAFFGQGTRLTVV.

The chain employs TRBV7-2 and TRBJ2-5; TRBD2 aligns across 8 bases. The CDR3 runs to 15 residues. Germline loops: CDR1 SGHTA, CDR2 FQGNSA. After removal of 4 bases from V and 5 bases from J, the junction contained 9 bases not matched to a gene. In nucleotides, the CDR3 is TGTGCCAGCAGCTGGGCGCGGGGGGCAGGGGAGACCCAGTACTTC. It encodes CASSWARGAGETQYF.

This clone has only one observation. The chain has TRBV3-1 (or the pseudogene TRBV3-2) and TRBJ2-7; 10 bases line up with TRBD2. CDR3 size: 15 residues. From germline, CDR1 is LGHDT and CDR2 YNNKEL (reference sequence). J gave up 4 bases and V 1 base, and 4 bases lay outside the gene matches. CDR3 DNA: TGTGCCAGCAGCCAAGTGCCTAGCGGGAGTTACGAGCAGTACTTC. It codes for CASSQVPSGSYEQYF.

The chain carries TRBV5-1 and TRBJ1-1; 7 bases fit TRBD1. CDR3 length: 14 amino acids. The ends lost 0 bases at V and 5 bases at J; junction bases unmatched: 4. Germline CDR1 and CDR2: SGHRS and YFSETQ. For the CDR3, the DNA is TGCGCCAGCAGCTTGGGACAGGGAATGACTGAAGCTTTCTTT. Encoded protein: CASSLGQGMTEAFF.

This chain uses TRBV6-5 with TRBJ2-1, with D tentatively TRBD2 (6 bases). The CDR3 is made up of 15 amino acids. Germline values: CDR1 MNHEY, CDR2 SVGAGI. Trimming shortened V by 2 bases and J by 7 bases, and 15 bases separated the two germline ends. The CDR3 loop reads CASSYVGEAGNEQFF. Written as DNA, the CDR3 is TGTGCCAGCAGTTACGTCGGTGAGGCGGGGAATGAGCAGTTCTTC.

J is TRBJ2-5 and V is TRBV6-5, with D possibly TRBD2 on 6 matching bases. CDR3 length: 13 residues. Trimming pared 6 bases from V and 3 bases from J, leaving 11 bases between. Germline V gene data show CDR1 as MNHEY and CDR2 as SVGAGI. The chain's CDR3 is CASRTGLKETQYF. The DNA of the CDR3 is TGTGCCAGCAGGACGGGACTGAAAGAGACCCAGTACTTC.

This chain connects TRBV5-4 to TRBJ2-1; D possibly corresponds to TRBD2 (7 bases). CDR1 and CDR2 from the germline V gene are SGHNT and YYREEE (reference sequence). The V and J ends lost 5 bases and 2 bases respectively, with 17 bases between them. CDR3 size: 16 residues. For the CDR3, the DNA is TGTGCCAGCAGGGGTATGAGGGGGGGGCCCTACAATGAGCAGTTCTTC. Residues: CASRGMRGGPYNEQFF.

The CDR3, as DNA: TGCGCCAGCAGTGCGTCCGAGGGAAGGCGGAACACTGAAGCTTTCTTT. Protein product: CASSASEGRRNTEAFF. The chain joins TRBV10-2 to TRBJ1-1; D unclear. V was trimmed by 4 bases and J by 1 base, leaving 16 bases between them. CDR1 and CDR2 from the germline V gene are WSHSY and SAAADI. The CDR3 has 16 residues.

V usage is TRBV30 and J usage is TRBJ1-4, with D possibly TRBD1 on 5 matching bases. From germline, CDR1 is GTSNPN and CDR2 SVGIG (reference sequence). The CDR3 spans 15 residues. V was cut by 0 bases and J by 3 bases, with 11 bases left in between. The CDR3 DNA reads as TGTGCCTGGAGTGTGCAGGGAACCGCTAATGAAAAACTGTTTTTT. This sequence encodes CAWSVQGTANEKLFF.

This chain uses TRBV6-5 with TRBJ1-5, with 8 bases matching TRBD1. With V trimmed by 7 bases and J by 2 bases, 4 bases remained unmatched. Germline V gives CDR1 MNHEY, CDR2 SVGAGI. The CDR3 spans 14 residues. The CDR3 loop is CASTDRGGNQPQHF. The CDR3 coding sequence is TGTGCCAGCACCGACAGGGGTGGCAATCAGCCCCAGCATTTT.

This clone was found a few times. The V gene is TRBV4-2, the J gene TRBJ2-7, with a tentative D call TRBD1 (7 bases). This CDR3 comprises 13 residues. Germline V lookup: CDR1 LGHNA, CDR2 YNFKEQ. V was trimmed by 11 bases and J by 4 bases, leaving 18 bases between them. The CDR3 coding sequence is TGTGCCCCAGCCCCAGGGGGGATTTACGAGCAGTACGTC. It specifies CAPAPGGIYEQYV.

The chain couples TRBV28 to TRBJ1-5, with a weak D call TRBD1 (6 bases). The germline gives CDR1 MDHEN, CDR2 SYDVKM. The CDR3 is made up of 13 amino acids. The V gene lost 3 bases and the J gene lost 5 bases, with 8 bases spanning the gap. CDR3 bases: TGTGCCAGCAGTTTGGACAGCTATCAGCCCCAGCATTTT. Translated, it gives CASSLDSYQPQHF.

This sequence joins TRBV7-9 and TRBJ1-3; D gene ambiguous. The V gene lost 3 bases and the J gene lost 11 bases, with 14 bases spanning the gap. This CDR3 is 13 amino acids long. Looked up from germline, CDR1 is SEHNR and CDR2 is FQNEAQ (reference sequence). The CDR3 DNA follows: TGTGCCAGCAGCTTGCAGATTGGGGAGGCCATATATTTT. Translation: CASSLQIGEAIYF.

CDR3 DNA sequence: TGCGCCAGCAGCACCGCACAGGGGGCGGGAGAGCAGTTCTTC. This codes for CASSTAQGAGEQFF. V is TRBV5-1 and J is TRBJ2-1; 9 nucleotides agree with TRBD1. In germline, CDR1 is SGHRS, CDR2 YFSETQ. V trimming: 4 bases; J trimming: 10 bases; junction bases outside the gene matches: 9. CDR3 length: 14 residues.